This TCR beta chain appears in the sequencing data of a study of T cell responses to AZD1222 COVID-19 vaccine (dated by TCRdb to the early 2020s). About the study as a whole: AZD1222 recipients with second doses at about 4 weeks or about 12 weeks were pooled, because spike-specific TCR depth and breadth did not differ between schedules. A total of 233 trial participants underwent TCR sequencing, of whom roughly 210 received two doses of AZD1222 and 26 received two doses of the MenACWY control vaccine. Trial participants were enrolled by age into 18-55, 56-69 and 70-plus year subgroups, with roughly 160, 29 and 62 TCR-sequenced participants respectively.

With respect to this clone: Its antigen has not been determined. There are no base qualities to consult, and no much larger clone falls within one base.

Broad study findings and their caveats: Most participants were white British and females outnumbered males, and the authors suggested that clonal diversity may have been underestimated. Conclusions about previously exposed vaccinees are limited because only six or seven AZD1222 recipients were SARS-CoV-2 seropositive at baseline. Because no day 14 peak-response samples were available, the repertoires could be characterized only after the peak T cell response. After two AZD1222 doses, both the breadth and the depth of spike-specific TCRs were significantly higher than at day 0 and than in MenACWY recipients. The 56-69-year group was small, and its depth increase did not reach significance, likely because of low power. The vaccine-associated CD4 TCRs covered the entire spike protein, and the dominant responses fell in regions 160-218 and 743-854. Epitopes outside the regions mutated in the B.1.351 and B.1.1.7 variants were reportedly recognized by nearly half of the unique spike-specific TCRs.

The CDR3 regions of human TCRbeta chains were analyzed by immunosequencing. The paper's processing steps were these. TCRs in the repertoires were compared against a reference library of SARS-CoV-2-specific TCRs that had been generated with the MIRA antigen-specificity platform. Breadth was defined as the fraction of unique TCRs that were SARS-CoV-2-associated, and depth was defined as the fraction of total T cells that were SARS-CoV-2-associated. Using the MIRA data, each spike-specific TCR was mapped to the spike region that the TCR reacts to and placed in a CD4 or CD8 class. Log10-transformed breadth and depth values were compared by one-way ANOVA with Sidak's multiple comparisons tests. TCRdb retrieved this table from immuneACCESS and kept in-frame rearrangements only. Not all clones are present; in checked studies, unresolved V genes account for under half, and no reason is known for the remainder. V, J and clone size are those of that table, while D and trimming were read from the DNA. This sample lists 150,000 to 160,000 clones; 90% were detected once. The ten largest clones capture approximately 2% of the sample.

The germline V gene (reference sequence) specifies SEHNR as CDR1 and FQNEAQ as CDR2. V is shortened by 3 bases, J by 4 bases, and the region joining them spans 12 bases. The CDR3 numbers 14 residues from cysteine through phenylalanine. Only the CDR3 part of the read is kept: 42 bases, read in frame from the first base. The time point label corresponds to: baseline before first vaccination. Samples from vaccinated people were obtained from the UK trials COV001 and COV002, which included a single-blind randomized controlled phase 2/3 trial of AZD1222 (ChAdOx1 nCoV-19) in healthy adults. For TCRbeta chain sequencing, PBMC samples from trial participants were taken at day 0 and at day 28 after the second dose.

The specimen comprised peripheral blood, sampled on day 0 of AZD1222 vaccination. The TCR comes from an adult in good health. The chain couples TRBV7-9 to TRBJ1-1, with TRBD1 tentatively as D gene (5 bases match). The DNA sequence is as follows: TGTGCCAGCAGCTTCCCGGGGGAGGGCACTGAAGCTTTCTTT. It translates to CASSFPGEGTEAFF. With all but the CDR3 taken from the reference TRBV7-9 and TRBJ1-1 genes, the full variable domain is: DTGVSQNPRHKITKRGQNVTFRCDPISEHNRLYWYRQTLGQGPEFLTYFQNEAQLEKSRLLSDRFSAERPKGSFSTLEIQRTEQGDSAMYLCASSFPGEGTEAFFGQGTRLTVV.